This T cell receptor (beta chain) was obtained from a study of T cells after yellow fever vaccination. The overall study: Fractions of low cell number were prepared using SMART-Seq v4 Ultra Low Input.

From the 5' RACE reads, TCRdb called clonotypes with MiXCR, one entry per CDR3 protein. The sample has under 150,000 distinct CDR3 sequences; 7% to 9% are singletons. General observations from the study: Peak timing came faster in the weaker secondary response, day 5 versus 15. A small share of clonotypes appeared in both CD4 and CD8 compartments.

Comments on this clonotype: Its antigen is unknown.

Per the germline V gene, CDR1 is MNHEY and CDR2 is SMNVEV (reference sequence). V lost 4 bases and J lost 3; bases outside the gene matches: 9. The CDR3 runs to 15 residues. Sequencing was performed on CD4+ T cells sorted from PBMCs, taken 5 days after the yellow fever booster vaccination. The sequence was obtained from a man younger than 45 who received the YFV17D yellow fever vaccine. The rearrangement uses TRBV27 and TRBJ2-7; 7 positions match TRBD1. This CDR3 is CASSSSGTANYEQYF. Here the CDR3 DNA reads TGTGCCAGCAGTTCTTCCGGGACAGCGAACTACGAGCAGTACTTC.